Sequencing of this T cell receptor (beta chain) was carried out in a study of T cell repertoires in cytomegalovirus infection. Study details: Selected CMV epitopes included recently identified HLA-C-restricted ones as well as well-studied HLA-B-restricted ones. Indications of both CMV infection and matching HLA type were provided by public TCR beta signatures. Study conclusions and caveats: Dominating the ex vivo response were TCR beta clonotypes that were CMV-specific and HLA-C-restricted.

Trimming shortened V by 2 bases and J by 8 bases, and 15 bases separated the two germline ends. CDR1 is SGHTA and CDR2 is FQGNSA in the germline V gene. This CDR3 has 15 residues. This clonotype was observed a few times. Its antigen is not known. Each CDR3 protein is one row after TCRdb ran MiXCR on the reads. The sample yields approximately 500,000 distinct CDR3 sequences, around 35% seen once. Sample: cultured PBMCs, taken from culture after CMV antigen stimulation. This TCR came from a human donor in good health (CMV status not recorded). Some clones in this sample may be carry-over from other donors' samples. This sequence joins TRBV7-2 and TRBJ1-4; unclear D gene. This CDR3 is CASSLNFGVGEKLFF. Here the CDR3 DNA reads TGTGCCAGCAGCTTAAACTTTGGGGTCGGCGAAAAACTGTTTTTT.